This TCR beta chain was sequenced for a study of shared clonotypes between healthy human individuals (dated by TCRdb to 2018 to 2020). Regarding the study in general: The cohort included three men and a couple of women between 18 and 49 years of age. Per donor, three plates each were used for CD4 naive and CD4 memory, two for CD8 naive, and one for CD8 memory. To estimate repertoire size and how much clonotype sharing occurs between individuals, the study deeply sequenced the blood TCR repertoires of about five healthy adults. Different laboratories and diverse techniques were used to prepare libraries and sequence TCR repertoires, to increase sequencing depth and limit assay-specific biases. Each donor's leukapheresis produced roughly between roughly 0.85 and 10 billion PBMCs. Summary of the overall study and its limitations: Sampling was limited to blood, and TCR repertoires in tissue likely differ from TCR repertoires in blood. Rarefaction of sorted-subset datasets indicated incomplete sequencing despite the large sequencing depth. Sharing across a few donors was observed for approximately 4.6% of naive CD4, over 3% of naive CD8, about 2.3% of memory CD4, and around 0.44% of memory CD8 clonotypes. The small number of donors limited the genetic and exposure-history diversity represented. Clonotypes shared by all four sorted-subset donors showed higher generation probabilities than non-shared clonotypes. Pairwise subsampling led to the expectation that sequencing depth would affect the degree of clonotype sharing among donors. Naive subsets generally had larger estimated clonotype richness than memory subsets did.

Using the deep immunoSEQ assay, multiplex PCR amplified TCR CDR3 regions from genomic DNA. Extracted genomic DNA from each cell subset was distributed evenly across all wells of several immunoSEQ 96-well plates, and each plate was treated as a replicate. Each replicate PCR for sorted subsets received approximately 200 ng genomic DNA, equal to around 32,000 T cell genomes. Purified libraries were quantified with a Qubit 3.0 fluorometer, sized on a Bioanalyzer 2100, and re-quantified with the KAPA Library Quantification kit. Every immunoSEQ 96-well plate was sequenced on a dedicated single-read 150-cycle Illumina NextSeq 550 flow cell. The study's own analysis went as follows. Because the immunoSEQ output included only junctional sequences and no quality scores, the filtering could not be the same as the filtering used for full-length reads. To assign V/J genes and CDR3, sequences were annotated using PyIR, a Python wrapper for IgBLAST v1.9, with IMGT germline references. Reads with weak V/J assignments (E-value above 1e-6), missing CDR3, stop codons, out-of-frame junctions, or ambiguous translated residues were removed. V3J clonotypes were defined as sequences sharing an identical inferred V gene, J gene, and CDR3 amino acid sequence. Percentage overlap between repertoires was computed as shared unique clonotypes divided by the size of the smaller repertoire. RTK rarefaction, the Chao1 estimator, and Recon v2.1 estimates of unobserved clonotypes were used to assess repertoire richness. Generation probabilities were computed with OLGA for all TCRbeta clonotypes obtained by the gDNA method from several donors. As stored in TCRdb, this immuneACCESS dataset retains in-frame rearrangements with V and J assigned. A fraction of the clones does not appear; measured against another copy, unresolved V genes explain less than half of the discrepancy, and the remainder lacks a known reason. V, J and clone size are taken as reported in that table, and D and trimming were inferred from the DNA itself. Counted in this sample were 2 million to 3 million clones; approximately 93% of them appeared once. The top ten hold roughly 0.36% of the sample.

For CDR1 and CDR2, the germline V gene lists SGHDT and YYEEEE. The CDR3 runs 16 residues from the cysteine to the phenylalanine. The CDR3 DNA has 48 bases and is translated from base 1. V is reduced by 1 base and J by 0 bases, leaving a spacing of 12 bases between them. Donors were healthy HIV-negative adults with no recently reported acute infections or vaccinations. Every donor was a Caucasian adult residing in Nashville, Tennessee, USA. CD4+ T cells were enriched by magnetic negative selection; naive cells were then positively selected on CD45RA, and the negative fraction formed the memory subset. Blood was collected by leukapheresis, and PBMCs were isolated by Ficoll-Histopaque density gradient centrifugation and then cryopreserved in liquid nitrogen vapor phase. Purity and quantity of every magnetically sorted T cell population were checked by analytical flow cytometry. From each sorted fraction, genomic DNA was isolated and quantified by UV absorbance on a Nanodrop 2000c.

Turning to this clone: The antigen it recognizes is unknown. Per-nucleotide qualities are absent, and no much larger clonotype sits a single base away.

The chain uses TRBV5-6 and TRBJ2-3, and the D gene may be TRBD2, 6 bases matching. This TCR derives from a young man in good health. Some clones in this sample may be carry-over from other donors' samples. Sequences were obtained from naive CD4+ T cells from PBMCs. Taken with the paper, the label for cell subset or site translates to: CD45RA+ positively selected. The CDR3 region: CASSLIPGTSTDTQYF. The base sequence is TGTGCCAGCAGCTTGATCCCCGGGACTAGCACAGATACGCAGTATTTT.